One sample yielded the 12 T cell receptor beta chains listed below, sequenced in a study of cytomegalovirus exposure and HLA in healthy donors. Amplification used 60 Vbeta primers and 13 Jbeta primers. The table came from immunoSEQ multiplex PCR; TCRdb's copy has only in-frame clones and leaves some out. The table records about 140,000 clones, around three quarters of them present only once. The source material was PBMCs. These receptors were obtained from a man aged 40-50 years in good health and CMV-seronegative.

The chain has TRBV30 and TRBJ2-2, with D possibly TRBD2 on 5 matching bases. Trimming shortened V by 3 bases and J by 0 bases, and 8 bases separated the two germline ends. The length of the CDR3 is 14 residues. Germline V gene sequence: CDR1 GTSNPN, CDR2 SVGIG (reference sequence). This CDR3 is CAWSAGANTGELFF. DNA for the CDR3: TGTGCCTGGAGCGCGGGCGCGAACACCGGGGAGCTGTTTTTT.

This chain joins TRBV19 and TRBJ1-6, with TRBD1 matching 8 bases. This CDR3 spans 15 amino acids. Germline CDR1 LNHDA, CDR2 SQIVND (reference sequence). Trimming took 4 bases from V and 10 from J; bases not matched to a gene: 9. CDR3 residues: CASSTSTGVRSPLHF. In DNA form, the CDR3 reads TGTGCCAGTAGTACCTCGACAGGGGTAAGGTCACCCCTCCACTTT. Full variable domain (rest looked up from reference TRBV19 and TRBJ1-6): DGGITQSPKYLFRKEGQNVTLSCEQNLNHDAMYWYRQDPGQGLRLIYYSQIVNDFQKGDIAEGYSVSREKKESFPLTVTSAQKNPTAFYLCASSTSTGVRSPLHFGNGTRLTVT.

This sequence joins TRBV7-6 and TRBJ2-3; possible D gene TRBD2, 6 bases. Trimming removed 4 bases from V and 8 bases from J, with 10 bases in between. In germline, CDR1 is SGHVS, CDR2 FNYEAQ. This CDR3 is built from 12 residues. The CDR3 reads CASSSGGTTQYF. CDR3 bases: TGTGCCAGCAGCTCCGGGGGTACTACGCAGTATTTT.

This clone came up a few times. The chain carries TRBV5-4 and TRBJ2-2; 13 bases fit TRBD2. V shed 4 bases, J shed 7 bases, and the junction held 4 bases outside the gene matches. Germline-derived CDR1 and CDR2 are SGHNT and YYREEE (reference sequence). The CDR3 has 15 amino acids. CDR3 nucleotides: TGTGCCAGCAGCCTACTAGCGGGAGGGAACGGGGAGCTGTTTTTT. It yields the protein CASSLLAGGNGELFF. The entire variable domain, with the rest obtained from reference TRBV5-4 and TRBJ2-2, is as follows: ETGVTQSPTHLIKTRGQQVTLRCSSQSGHNTVSWYQQALGQGPQFIFQYYREEENGRGNFPPRFSGLQFPNYSSELNVNALELDDSALYLCASSLLAGGNGELFFGEGSRLTVL.

The chain couples TRBV6-5 to TRBJ2-3, with D perhaps matching TRBD1 (5 bases). Deletions cut 4 bases from V and 3 bases from J, with 14 bases between. Germline assignment: CDR1 MNHEY and CDR2 SVGAGI. CDR3 size: 15 residues. In nucleotides, the CDR3 is TGTGCCAGCAGTTCATCCTGGGGCCAGACAGATACGCAGTATTTT. Its protein product is CASSSSWGQTDTQYF.

This chain uses TRBV9 with TRBJ1-2; 7 bases line up with TRBD1. V lost 4 bases and J lost 13; bases outside the gene matches: 19. This CDR3 has 15 amino acids. Germline CDR1 is SGDLS and CDR2 is YYNGEE. CDR3 protein: CASSPSSEGALRSTF. The CDR3 DNA follows: TGTGCCAGCAGCCCCTCCAGTGAGGGGGCGCTAAGGTCCACCTTC.

V and J are TRBV7-3 and TRBJ2-7; 9 nucleotides agree with TRBD1. The CDR3 is 13 amino acids. Germline V gene lookup returns CDR1 SGHTA and CDR2 FQGTGA. V shed 3 bases, J shed 8 bases, and the junction held 5 bases outside the gene matches. The CDR3 DNA reads as TGTGCCAGCAGCTTGGGACAGGGAACGCAGCAGTACTTC. The encoded protein is CASSLGQGTQQYF.

V and J are TRBV29-1 and TRBJ2-5; weak D call: TRBD2 (6 bases). Germline loops: CDR1 SQVTM, CDR2 ANQGSEA. This CDR3 has 12 residues. The V end lost 3 bases, the J end lost 4 bases, and 9 bases lay between the germline ends. CDR3 DNA: TGCAGCGTTGAGATGGGGGGAGAGACCCAGTACTTC. Translation gives CSVEMGGETQYF.

The rearrangement joins TRBV6-1 to TRBJ1-5, with TRBD1 matching over 8 bases. The CDR3 extends over 15 amino acids. V gave up 2 bases and J gave up 5 bases; unmatched junction bases: 5. Germline V gene sequence: CDR1 MNHNS, CDR2 SASEGT. CDR3 protein: CASSELRTGHQPQHF. CDR3 DNA sequence: TGTGCCAGCAGTGAACTTCGGACAGGGCATCAGCCCCAGCATTTT.

This chain connects TRBV4-1 to TRBJ2-3; the match to TRBD2 covers 7 bases. The trim removed 1 base at V and 0 bases at J, leaving 7 bases unmatched. Germline loops: CDR1 MGHRA, CDR2 YSYEKL. This CDR3 is 17 amino acids long. The CDR3 region has the DNA TGCGCCAGCAGCCAAGGTCGGGCTAGCGGTAGCACAGATACGCAGTATTTT. Amino acids: CASSQGRASGSTDTQYF.

V gene TRBV5-3 combines with J gene TRBJ2-7, with 12 bases aligning to TRBD2. TRBV5-3 is assigned to the ORF class and has an uncertain function. CDR3 size: 15 residues. V lost 1 base to trimming and J lost 6 bases; unmatched junction nucleotides: 5. The CDR3 DNA is TGTGCCAGAAGCTTGAGTCTAGCGGGGGGGCGCGAGCAGTACTTC. It translates to CARSLSLAGGREQYF.

The chain carries TRBV15 and TRBJ2-1; 9 bases fit TRBD2. The CDR3 totals 15 residues. V gave up 4 bases and J gave up 8 bases; unmatched junction bases: 9. Germline lookup yields CDR1 LNHNV and CDR2 YYDKDF (reference sequence). DNA for the CDR3: TGTGCCACCAGCACTACCGGGACTAGCTTATATGAGCAGTTCTTC. Translating gives CATSTTGTSLYEQFF.